This T cell receptor (beta chain) came from a study of blood T cell repertoires in COVID-19. V was cut by 0 bases and J by 4 bases, with 12 bases left in between. CDR3 size: 16 residues. Germline V CDR1 and CDR2: LGHNA, YSLEER. Repertoires were generated with immunoSEQ multiplex PCR, while TCRdb's copy carries only in-frame clones and drops some. Altogether roughly 60,000 clones are present, roughly 85% being singletons, with the ten largest covering roughly 5.9%. Sequencing was carried out using peripheral blood. The chain is built from TRBV4-3 and TRBJ1-4, with D maybe TRBD1 (5 bases). This clonotype was sampled from a human donor in a cohort sampled during active or convalescent COVID-19. The CDR3 spells CASSQEGQRVNEKLFF. In DNA form, the CDR3 reads TGCGCCAGCAGCCAAGAAGGACAAAGAGTTAATGAAAAACTGTTTTTT.